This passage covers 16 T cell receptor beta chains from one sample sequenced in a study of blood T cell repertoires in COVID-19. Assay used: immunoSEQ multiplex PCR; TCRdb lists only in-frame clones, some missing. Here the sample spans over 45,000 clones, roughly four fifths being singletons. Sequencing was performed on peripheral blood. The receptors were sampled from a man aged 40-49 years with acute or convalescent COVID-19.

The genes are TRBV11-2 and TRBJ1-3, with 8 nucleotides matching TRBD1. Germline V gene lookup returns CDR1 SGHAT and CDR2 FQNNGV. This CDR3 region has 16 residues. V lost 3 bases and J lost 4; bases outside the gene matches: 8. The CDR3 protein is CASSLIQGVGGNTIYF. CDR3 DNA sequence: TGTGCCAGCAGCTTGATACAGGGGGTTGGCGGAAACACCATATATTTT.

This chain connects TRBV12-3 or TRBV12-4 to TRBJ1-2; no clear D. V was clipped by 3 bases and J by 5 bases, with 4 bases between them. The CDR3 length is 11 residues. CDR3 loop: CASSFRYGYTF. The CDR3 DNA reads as TGTGCCAGCAGTTTCCGGTATGGCTACACCTTC.

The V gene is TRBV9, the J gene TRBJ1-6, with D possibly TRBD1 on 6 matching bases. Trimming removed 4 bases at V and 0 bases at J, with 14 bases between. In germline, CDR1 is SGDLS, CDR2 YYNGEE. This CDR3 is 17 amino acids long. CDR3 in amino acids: CASSPQVTGSYNSPLHF. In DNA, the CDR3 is TGTGCCAGCAGCCCTCAAGTGACAGGCTCCTATAATTCACCCCTCCACTTT.

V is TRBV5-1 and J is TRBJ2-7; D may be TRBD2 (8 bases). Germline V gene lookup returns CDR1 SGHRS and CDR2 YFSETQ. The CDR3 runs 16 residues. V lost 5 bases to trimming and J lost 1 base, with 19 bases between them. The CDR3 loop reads CASSLSGGGLSYEQYF. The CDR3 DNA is TGCGCCAGCAGTTTATCGGGAGGGGGCTTGTCCTACGAGCAGTACTTC. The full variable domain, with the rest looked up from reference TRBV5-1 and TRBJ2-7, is KAGVTQTPRYLIKTRGQQVTLSCSPISGHRSVSWYQQTPGQGLQFLFEYFSETQRNKGNFPGRFSGRQFSNSRSEMNVSTLELGDSALYLCASSLSGGGLSYEQYFGPGTRLTVT.

CDR3 nucleotide sequence: TGTGCCAGCAGTCTCCGGACAGGGACCTACGAGCAGTACTTC. Its translation is CASSLRTGTYEQYF. The chain has TRBV6-5 and TRBJ2-7; 8 nucleotides agree with TRBD1. The CDR3 has 14 residues. The germline CDR1 and CDR2 sequences are MNHEY and SVGAGI. V dropped 5 bases and J dropped 2; count of bases not matched to a gene: 5.

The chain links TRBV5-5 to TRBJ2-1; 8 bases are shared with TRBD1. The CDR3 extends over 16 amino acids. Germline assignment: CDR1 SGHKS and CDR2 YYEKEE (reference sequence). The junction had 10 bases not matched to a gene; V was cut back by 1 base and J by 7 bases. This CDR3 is CASSLRQGLIYNEQFF. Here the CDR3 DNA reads TGTGCCAGCAGCTTGAGACAGGGGTTAATTTATAATGAGCAGTTCTTC.

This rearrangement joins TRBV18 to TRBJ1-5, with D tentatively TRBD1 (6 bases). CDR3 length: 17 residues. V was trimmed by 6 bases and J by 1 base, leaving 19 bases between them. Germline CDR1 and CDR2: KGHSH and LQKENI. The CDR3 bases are TGTGCCAGCTCCCCTACAGGGTCCGAGGTGAGCAATCAGCCCCAGCATTTT. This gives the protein CASSPTGSEVSNQPQHF.

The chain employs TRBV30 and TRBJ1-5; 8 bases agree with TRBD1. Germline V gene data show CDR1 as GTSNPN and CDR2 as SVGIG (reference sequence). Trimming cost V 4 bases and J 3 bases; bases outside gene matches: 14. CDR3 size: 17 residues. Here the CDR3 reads CAWNALSGTGYNQPQHF. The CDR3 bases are TGTGCCTGGAATGCTCTGTCCGGGACAGGCTACAATCAGCCCCAGCATTTT.

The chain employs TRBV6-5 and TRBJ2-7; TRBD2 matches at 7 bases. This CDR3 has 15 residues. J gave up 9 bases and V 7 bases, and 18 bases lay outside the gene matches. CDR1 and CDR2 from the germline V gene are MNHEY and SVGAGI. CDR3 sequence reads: CASNSRGEGFFGQYF. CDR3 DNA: TGTGCCAGCAACTCCCGAGGGGAGGGTTTTTTCGGGCAGTACTTC.

In DNA form, the CDR3 reads TGCAGCGTCTCGACAGGAGTTCTAAGTGGGAGTGAAGCTTTCTTT. Translating it yields CSVSTGVLSGSEAFF. V is TRBV29-1 and J is TRBJ1-1, with D possibly TRBD1 on 6 matching bases. V lost 6 bases to trimming and J lost 7 bases, with 24 bases between them. From germline, CDR1 is SQVTM and CDR2 ANQGSEA. There are 15 residues in the CDR3. Full variable domain (missing parts from reference TRBV29-1 and TRBJ1-1): SAVISQKPSRDICQRGTSLTIQCQVDSQVTMMFWYRQQPGQSLTLIATANQGSEATYESGFVIDKFPISRPNLTFSTLTVSNMSPEDSSIYLCSVSTGVLSGSEAFFGQGTRLTVV.

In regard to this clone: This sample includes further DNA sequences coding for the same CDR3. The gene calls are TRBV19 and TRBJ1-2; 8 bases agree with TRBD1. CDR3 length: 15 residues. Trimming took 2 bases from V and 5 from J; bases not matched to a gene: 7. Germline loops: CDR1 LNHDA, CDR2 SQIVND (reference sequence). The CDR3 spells CASSITGQGGYGYTF. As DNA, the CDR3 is TGTGCCAGTAGTATAACTGGACAGGGTGGTTATGGCTACACCTTC. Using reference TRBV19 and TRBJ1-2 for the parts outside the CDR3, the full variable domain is DGGITQSPKYLFRKEGQNVTLSCEQNLNHDAMYWYRQDPGQGLRLIYYSQIVNDFQKGDIAEGYSVSREKKESFPLTVTSAQKNPTAFYLCASSITGQGGYGYTFGSGTRLTVV.

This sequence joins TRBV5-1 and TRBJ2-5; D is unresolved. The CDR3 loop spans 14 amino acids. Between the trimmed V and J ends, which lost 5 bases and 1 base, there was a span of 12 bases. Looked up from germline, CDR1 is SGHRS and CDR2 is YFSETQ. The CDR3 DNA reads TGCGCCAGCAGACCCGGTCCGAGCCAAGAGACCCAGTACTTC. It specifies CASRPGPSQETQYF. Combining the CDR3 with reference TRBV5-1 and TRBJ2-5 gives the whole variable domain KAGVTQTPRYLIKTRGQQVTLSCSPISGHRSVSWYQQTPGQGLQFLFEYFSETQRNKGNFPGRFSGRQFSNSRSEMNVSTLELGDSALYLCASRPGPSQETQYFGPGTRLLVL.

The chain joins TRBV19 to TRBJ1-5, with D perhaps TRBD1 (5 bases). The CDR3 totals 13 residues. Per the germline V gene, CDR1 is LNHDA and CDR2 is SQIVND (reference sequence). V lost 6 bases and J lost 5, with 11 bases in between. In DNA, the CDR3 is TGTGCCAGTAGAGGGCAGGGTGATCAGCCCCAGCATTTT. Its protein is CASRGQGDQPQHF.

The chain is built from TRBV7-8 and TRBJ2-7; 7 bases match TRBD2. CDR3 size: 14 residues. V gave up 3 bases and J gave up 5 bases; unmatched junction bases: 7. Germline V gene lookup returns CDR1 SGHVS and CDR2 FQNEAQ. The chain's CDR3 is CASSLATGGNEQYF. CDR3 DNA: TGTGCCAGCAGCTTGGCGACGGGGGGAAACGAGCAGTACTTC.

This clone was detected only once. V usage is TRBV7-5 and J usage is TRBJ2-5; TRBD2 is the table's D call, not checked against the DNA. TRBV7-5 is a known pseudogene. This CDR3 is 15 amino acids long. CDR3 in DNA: TGTGCCAGAAGCTTAGATGGTTTCGGGTTGGAGACCCAGTACTTC. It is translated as CARSLDGFGLETQYF.

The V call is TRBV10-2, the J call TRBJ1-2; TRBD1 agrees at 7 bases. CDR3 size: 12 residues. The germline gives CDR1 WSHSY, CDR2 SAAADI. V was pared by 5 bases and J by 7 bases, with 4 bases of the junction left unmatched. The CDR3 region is CASSQGGGGYTF. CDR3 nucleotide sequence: TGCGCCAGCAGTCAGGGGGGAGGTGGCTACACCTTC.